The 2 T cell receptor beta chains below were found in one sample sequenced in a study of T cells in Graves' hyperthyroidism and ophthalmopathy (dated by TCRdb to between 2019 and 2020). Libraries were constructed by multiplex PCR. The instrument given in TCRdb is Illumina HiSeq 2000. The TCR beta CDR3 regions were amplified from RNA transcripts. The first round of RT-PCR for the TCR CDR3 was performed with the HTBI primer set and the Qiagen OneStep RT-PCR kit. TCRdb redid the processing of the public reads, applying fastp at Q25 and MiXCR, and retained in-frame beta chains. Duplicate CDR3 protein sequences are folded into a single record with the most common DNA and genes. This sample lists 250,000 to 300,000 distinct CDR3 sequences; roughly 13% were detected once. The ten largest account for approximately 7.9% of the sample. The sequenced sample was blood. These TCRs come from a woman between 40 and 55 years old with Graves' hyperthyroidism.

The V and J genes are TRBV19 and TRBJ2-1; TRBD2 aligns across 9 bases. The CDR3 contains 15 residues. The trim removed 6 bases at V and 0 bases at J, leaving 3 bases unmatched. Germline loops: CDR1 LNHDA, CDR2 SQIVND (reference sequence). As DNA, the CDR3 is TGTGCCAGTAGGCTAGCGGGGTCCTCCTACAATGAGCAGTTCTTC. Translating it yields CASRLAGSSYNEQFF.

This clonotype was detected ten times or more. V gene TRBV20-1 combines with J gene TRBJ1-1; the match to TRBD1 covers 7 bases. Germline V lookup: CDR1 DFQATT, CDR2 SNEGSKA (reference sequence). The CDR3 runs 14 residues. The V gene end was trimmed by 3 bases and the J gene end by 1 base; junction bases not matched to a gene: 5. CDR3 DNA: TGCAGTGCTAGCCTCGGACAGGCGAACACTGAAGCTTTCTTT. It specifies CSASLGQANTEAFF.